The sequence of this T cell receptor beta chain was determined in a study of OX40 agonist ivuxolimab in advanced cancers. Germline V gene sequence: CDR1 SGHRS, CDR2 YFSETQ. The CDR3 has 14 amino acids. Data came from immunoSEQ multiplex PCR; TCRdb stores just in-frame clones and leaves some out. The sample holds 72,000 or so clones, over 70% seen once. The starting material was CD4+ or CD8+ T cells sorted from blood, obtained in a trial of the OX40 agonist ivuxolimab. The clonotype was recovered from an adult with an advanced solid tumor such as melanoma, head and neck, liver or kidney cancer. The rearrangement links TRBV5-1 to TRBJ2-5, with 9 bases matching TRBD1. Near its end, the DNA agrees better with TRBJ2-7, so the J call may be wrong. CDR3 loop: CASSFRQGVGEQYF. CDR3 DNA sequence: TGCGCCAGCAGCTTCCGACAGGGGGTTGGCGAGCAGTACTTC.